This TCR beta chain stems from a study of metastatic and nonmetastatic thyroid tumors (TCRdb year 2020). About the study as a whole: Repertoires from peripheral blood and from tumor or nodule tissue samples of malignant and benign thyroid patients were compared.

None of the patients had been given any treatment before thyroid surgery. Patient clinical samples collected from about 2011 to 2018 were retrospectively analysed using T-cell receptor beta sequencing. The study at large found these results: In both blood and tumor samples, TCR beta diversity was reported to be significantly higher in malignant tumors than in benign nodules.

The library was prepared using PCR. Instrument on record: Illumina HiSeq 4000. High-throughput sequencing was used to profile the TCR beta-chain CDR3 region of each patient. Processing in the source paper ran as follows. CDR3 differences across clinicopathological groups were used to build a classifier for discriminating distant-metastatic papillary thyroid cancer patients. The Shannon index was used to measure repertoire diversity, and the Morisita-Horn index was used to measure how similar tumor and blood repertoires were. TCRdb's own reprocessing of the public reads used fastp at Q25 and MiXCR and kept productive beta chains. The V and J calls were not made by the authors but by TCRdb's processing. This sample is represented by tens of thousands of clones; around 13% of them were singletons. Together, the top ten hold 17% of the sample. Trimming takes 3 bases from V and 0 bases from J, and the germline ends sit 2 bases apart. Including the terminal cysteine and phenylalanine, the CDR3 comprises 12 residues. The kept DNA is CDR3 alone, 36 bases in frame from the first base. The germline V gene yields MDHEN for CDR1 and SYDVKM for CDR2.

Concerning this clone itself: Its cognate antigen has yet to be identified. Base qualities are not at hand, and no much larger clone is one base apart.

The sequence is built from TRBV28 and TRBJ1-2; no D gene is confidently identified. The receptor comes from a female donor with papillary thyroid cancer or a benign thyroid nodule (not recorded which). Some clones in this sample may be carry-over from other donors' samples. Source material: blood. The CDR3 loop reads CASSLSNYGYTF. The DNA reads as follows: TGTGCCAGCAGTTTGTCTAACTATGGCTACACCTTC.